This T cell receptor beta chain stems from a study of T cells in Graves' hyperthyroidism and ophthalmopathy. Researchers amplified the TCR beta CDR3 regions from RNA transcripts. HTBI primers were the set used in a first-round RT-PCR of the TCR CDR3. TCRdb reprocessed the multiplex PCR reads with MiXCR, giving one entry per CDR3 protein. The table lists nearly 250,000 distinct CDR3 sequences, around 26% of them singletons, with roughly 32% in the top ten. The V and J ends lost 5 bases and 1 base respectively, with 8 bases between them. Per the germline V gene, CDR1 is MNHNS and CDR2 is SASEGT. This CDR3 has 13 residues.

The rearrangement joins TRBV6-1 to TRBJ2-5; D is undetermined. Material for sequencing was blood. The sequence came from a middle-aged woman with Graves' ophthalmopathy. DNA of the CDR3: TGTGCCAGCAGTAGCCGGGCCCAAGAGACCCAGTACTTC. As protein: CASSSRAQETQYF.